This TCR beta chain derives from a study of blood T cells in healthy people across ages. Combining a sample-barcoded 5' primer with a J-beta primer mix, a second PCR ran for roughly 6 to 12 cycles. TCRdb reanalysed the 5' RACE reads using MiXCR and keeps one entry per CDR3 protein. The sample carries 1.5 million to 2 million distinct CDR3 sequences, 49% recorded once. Worth noting for this clonotype: The antigen is not known.

Regarding the study as a whole: While age rose, TCR beta diversity per million T cells dropped in a roughly linear way.

The CDR3 is made up of 14 amino acids. Trimming took 3 bases from V and 5 from J, leaving 14 bases between them. CDR1 MDHEN and CDR2 SYDVKM come from the germline V gene. Specimen: blood. The sequence was collected from a woman in her forties in good health. The chain carries TRBV28 and TRBJ2-7, with TRBD1 as a possible D gene (5 bases). The CDR3: CASSLGRRGNEQYF. Here the CDR3 DNA reads TGTGCCAGCAGTTTGGGGCGGAGAGGAAACGAGCAGTACTTC. The complete variable domain, with remaining parts taken from reference TRBV28 and TRBJ2-7, reads DVKVTQSSRYLVKRTGEKVFLECVQDMDHENMFWYRQDPGLGLRLIYFSYDVKMKEKGDIPEGYSVSREKKERFSLILESASTNQTSMYLCASSLGRRGNEQYFGPGTRLTVT.